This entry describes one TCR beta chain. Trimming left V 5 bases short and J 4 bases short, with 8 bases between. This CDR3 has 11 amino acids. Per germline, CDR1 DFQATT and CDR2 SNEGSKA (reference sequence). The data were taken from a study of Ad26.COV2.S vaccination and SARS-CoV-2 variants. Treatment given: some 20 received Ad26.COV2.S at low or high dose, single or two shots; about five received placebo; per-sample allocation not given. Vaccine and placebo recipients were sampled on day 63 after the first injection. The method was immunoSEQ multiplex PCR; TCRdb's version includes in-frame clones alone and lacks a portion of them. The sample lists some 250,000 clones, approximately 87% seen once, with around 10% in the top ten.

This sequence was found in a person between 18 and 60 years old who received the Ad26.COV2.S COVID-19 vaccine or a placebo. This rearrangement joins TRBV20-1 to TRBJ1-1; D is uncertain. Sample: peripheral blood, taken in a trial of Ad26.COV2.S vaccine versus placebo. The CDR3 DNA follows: TGCAGTGCTCCCCTGGGCACTGAAGCTTTCTTT. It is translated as CSAPLGTEAFF.